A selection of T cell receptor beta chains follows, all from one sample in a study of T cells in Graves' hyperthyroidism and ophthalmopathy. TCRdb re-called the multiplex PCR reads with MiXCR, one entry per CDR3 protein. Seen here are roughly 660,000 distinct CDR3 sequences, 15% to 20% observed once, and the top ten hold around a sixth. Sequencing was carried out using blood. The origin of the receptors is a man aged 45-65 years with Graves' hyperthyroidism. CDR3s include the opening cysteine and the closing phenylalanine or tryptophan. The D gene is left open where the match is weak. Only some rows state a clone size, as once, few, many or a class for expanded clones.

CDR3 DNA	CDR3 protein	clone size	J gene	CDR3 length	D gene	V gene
TGTGCCAGCAGCGCGGGGACTAGCGGGAGTAATTTTGAGACCCAGTACTTC	CASSAGTSGSNFETQYF	many	TRBJ2-5	17	TRBD2	TRBV7-9
TGTGCCAGCAGTCGGGGACAGGGGGTTCCGGCCTCCTACGAGCAGTACTTC	CASSRGQGVPASYEQYF	-	TRBJ2-7	17	TRBD1	TRBV6-1
TGTGCCAGCACCGGGACAGACTACGAGCAGTACTTC	CASTGTDYEQYF	many	TRBJ2-7	12	TRBD1	TRBV6-2/TRBV6-3
TGTGCCAGCAGCTCAAGCCCCAGGAACACAGATACGCAGTATTTT	CASSSSPRNTDTQYF	-	TRBJ2-3	15	-	TRBV6-1
TGTGCCAGCAGTTCTCTAGCGGGACCCGGGGAGCTGTTTTTT	CASSSLAGPGELFF	few	TRBJ2-2	14	TRBD2	TRBV27
TGTGCCAGTAGTACCACCGGGACAGTCCAAGAGACCCAGTACTTC	CASSTTGTVQETQYF	many	TRBJ2-5	15	TRBD1	TRBV19
TGTGCCAGCAGCGTAGGGACTAGCGAAAGCAATGAGCAGTTCTTC	CASSVGTSESNEQFF	-	TRBJ2-1	15	TRBD2	TRBV9
TGCAGTGCTGCGAGACATCTAGCGGGTCACAAAAACATTCAGTACTTC	CSAARHLAGHKNIQYF	few	TRBJ2-4	16	TRBD2	TRBV20-1
TGTGCCAGTAGTTCGACTAGCGGGAGATCCTACGAGCAGTACTTC	CASSSTSGRSYEQYF	few	TRBJ2-7	15	TRBD2	TRBV19
TGTGCCAGCAGCTCTATAGCGGAGGGGCCCACAGATACGCAGTATTTT	CASSSIAEGPTDTQYF	many	TRBJ2-3	16	-	TRBV7-9
TGCAGTGCTAGACCCGTGGGGGCCCCTGAAGCTTTCTTT	CSARPVGAPEAFF	-	TRBJ1-1	13	-	TRBV20-1
TGTGCCAGCAGCCCCAAGAGAGACTATGGCTACACCTTC	CASSPKRDYGYTF	few	TRBJ1-2	13	-	TRBV7-2
TGTGCCAGTAGTATTAAGACAGGGAGGCGCTCCTACGAGCAGTACTTC	CASSIKTGRRSYEQYF	few	TRBJ2-7	16	-	TRBV19
TGCAGCGTTGAAGAAGAGGGTCTCAATGAAAAACTGTTTTTT	CSVEEEGLNEKLFF	few	TRBJ1-4	14	-	TRBV29-1
TGTGCCAGCAGTGGAGTTGTTGGATATTACGAGCAGTACTTC	CASSGVVGYYEQYF	many	TRBJ2-7	14	-	TRBV6-5
TGTGCCAGCAGTTACTCGGGACTAGCGGGAGAAGGCTACGAGCAGTACTTC	CASSYSGLAGEGYEQYF	many	TRBJ2-7	17	TRBD2	TRBV6-2/TRBV6-3
TGTGCCAGCAGTTATGCGGACAGGGCCTATGGCTACACCTTC	CASSYADRAYGYTF	many	TRBJ1-2	14	TRBD1	TRBV6-2/TRBV6-3